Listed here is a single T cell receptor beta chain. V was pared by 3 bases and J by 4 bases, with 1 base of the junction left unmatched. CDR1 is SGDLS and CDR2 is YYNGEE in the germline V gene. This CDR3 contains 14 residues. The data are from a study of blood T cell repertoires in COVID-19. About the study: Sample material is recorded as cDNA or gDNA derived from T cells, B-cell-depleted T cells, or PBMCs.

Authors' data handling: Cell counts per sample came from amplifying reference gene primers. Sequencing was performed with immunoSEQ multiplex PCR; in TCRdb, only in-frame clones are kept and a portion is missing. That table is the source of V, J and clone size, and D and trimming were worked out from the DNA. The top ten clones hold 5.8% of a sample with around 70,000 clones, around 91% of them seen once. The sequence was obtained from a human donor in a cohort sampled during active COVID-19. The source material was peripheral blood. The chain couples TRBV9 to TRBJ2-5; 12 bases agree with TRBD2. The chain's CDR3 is CASSATSGGETQYF. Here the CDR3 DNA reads TGTGCCAGCAGCGCGACTAGCGGGGGAGAGACCCAGTACTTC.